This T cell receptor beta chain came from a study of blood T cell repertoires in COVID-19. Across the whole study: COVID-19 samples from acute and convalescent phases originated in the United States, Italy and Spain.

Trimming left V 5 bases short and J 10 bases short, with 18 bases between. Germline CDR1 and CDR2: MNHEY and SVGAGI. The CDR3 totals 15 residues. This clone was counted between two and nine times. As handled by the study authors: By means of reference gene primer amplification, nucleated cell counts were estimated. The assay was immunoSEQ multiplex PCR, and TCRdb's table has in-frame clones only and misses some. Clone size and the V and J calls come from that table; the DNA yielded D and trimming. Here the sample spans fewer than 200,000 clones, roughly 87% being singletons. This clonotype was sampled from a woman aged 55-69 years with COVID-19, enrolled during active disease. Material for sequencing was peripheral blood. The chain joins TRBV6-5 to TRBJ1-6, with a possible D match to TRBD1 (5 bases). The DNA of the CDR3 is TGTGCCAGCAGTCCCCGGGGGGGGATCAGCTCACCCCTCCACTTT. It translates to CASSPRGGISSPLHF.